This entry lists 20 T cell receptor beta chains sequenced from one sample in a study of naive and memory T cell subsets. The beta constant-region primer was an equimolar mix of two oligonucleotides covering TRBC1 and TRBC2. Nested alpha and beta constant-region primers with the SP2 primer drove four PCR rounds on ligated cDNA. TCRdb re-derived calls from the UMI-ligation and nested PCR reads in MiXCR, one entry per CDR3 protein. The sample has roughly 130,000 distinct CDR3 sequences; about 36% are singletons. The sequencing sample was made of central memory CD4+ T cells from blood. The receptors derive from a human donor in good health.

This clonotype was found a few times. The V gene is TRBV27, the J gene TRBJ2-3; a possible D gene is TRBD2 (5 bases). Trimming cost V 5 bases and J 3 bases, with 18 bases left between them. The germline gives CDR1 MNHEY, CDR2 SMNVEV (reference sequence). This CDR3 contains 16 residues. The CDR3 bases are TGTGCCAGCAGTCTGTCACGCCCAGCGGCAACAGATACGCAGTATTTT. Protein: CASSLSRPAATDTQYF.

The chain recombines TRBV2 with TRBJ2-1; 7 positions match TRBD2. V dropped 6 bases and J dropped 4; count of bases not matched to a gene: 6. CDR1 is SNHLY, CDR2 FYNNEI, per germline. The CDR3 length is 14 residues. CDR3 in amino acids: CASRAGVGYNEQFF. CDR3 nucleotide sequence: TGTGCCAGCAGGGCGGGAGTGGGATACAATGAGCAGTTCTTC.

The gene calls are TRBV7-9 and TRBJ1-5; 10 bases fit TRBD1. The CDR3 extends over 15 amino acids. V lost 5 bases, J lost 7 bases, and 8 bases stayed unmatched. Germline loops: CDR1 SEHNR, CDR2 FQNEAQ (reference sequence). CDR3 loop: CASSPGTGADQPQHF. The DNA for the CDR3 is TGTGCCAGCAGCCCCGGGACAGGGGCGGACCAGCCCCAGCATTTT. Based on the CDR3 plus reference TRBV7-9 and TRBJ1-5, the full variable domain is DTGVSQNPRHKITKRGQNVTFRCDPISEHNRLYWYRQTLGQGPEFLTYFQNEAQLEKSRLLSDRFSAERPKGSFSTLEIQRTEQGDSAMYLCASSPGTGADQPQHFGDGTRLSIL.

The CDR3 nucleotides are TGCGCCAGCAGCTTGAGGAGTGCAGGGCCAGATACGCAGTATTTT. This translates into CASSLRSAGPDTQYF. This rearrangement joins TRBV5-1 to TRBJ2-3; a weak D match, TRBD1 (5 bases). The V and J ends lost 1 base and 4 bases respectively, with 13 bases between them. The CDR3 runs to 15 residues. Germline V gene data show CDR1 as SGHRS and CDR2 as YFSETQ.

V is TRBV27 and J is TRBJ2-1; D ambiguous. The germline V gene encodes CDR1 MNHEY and CDR2 SMNVEV (reference sequence). Trimming removed 5 bases at V and 5 bases at J, with 16 bases between. CDR3 length: 15 amino acids. CDR3 sequence (DNA): TGTGCCAGCAGTAGTATCTTGGCTCTGGACAATGAGCAGTTCTTC. Protein sequence: CASSSILALDNEQFF.

The V call is TRBV6-6, the J call TRBJ2-7; 9 nucleotides line up with TRBD1. Germline CDR1 MNHNY, CDR2 SVGAGI (reference sequence). This CDR3 region has 16 residues. Unmatched junction bases numbered 9, after V lost 6 bases and J lost 0 bases. CDR3 sequence reads: CASSRDRAQSSYEQYF. The CDR3 DNA is TGTGCCAGCAGCCGGGACAGGGCCCAAAGCTCCTACGAGCAGTACTTC.

This sequence joins TRBV28 and TRBJ1-2; TRBD1 is a possible D gene (5 bases). The CDR3 loop spans 13 amino acids. Germline V gives CDR1 MDHEN, CDR2 SYDVKM. Trimming removed 6 bases at V and 7 bases at J, with 15 bases between. The CDR3 sequence: CASSHPGVAGYTF. CDR3 nucleotides: TGTGCCAGCAGCCACCCGGGGGTAGCTGGCTACACCTTC.

The V gene is TRBV20-1, the J gene TRBJ2-7; perhaps D is TRBD1 or TRBD2 (5 bases each). This CDR3 has 13 residues. V lost 0 bases and J 6 bases, leaving 12 bases between the germline ends. CDR1 and CDR2 from the germline V gene are DFQATT and SNEGSKA (reference sequence). CDR3 coding DNA: TGCAGTGCTAGAGATACGAGGGGATCCGAGCAGTACTTC. It translates to CSARDTRGSEQYF.

V and J are TRBV15 and TRBJ2-5, with 9 bases identical to TRBD1. The V segment lost 4 bases and the J segment 9 bases; nucleotides outside the gene matches: 6. CDR1 and CDR2 (germline): LNHNV, YYDKDF (reference sequence). This CDR3 has 13 amino acids. The CDR3 DNA reads TGTGCCACCAGCAAACAGGGGGCTGGGCCCCAGTACTTC. Amino acid sequence: CATSKQGAGPQYF.

In its sample, this clonotype was seen many times. The chain uses TRBV20-1 and TRBJ2-7, with 9 positions matching TRBD1. Germline CDR1 and CDR2: DFQATT and SNEGSKA (reference sequence). V gave up 6 bases and J gave up 2 bases; unmatched junction bases: 5. CDR3 size: 13 residues. The CDR3 region is CSARRTGAYEQYF. In DNA form, the CDR3 reads TGCAGTGCGAGACGGACAGGGGCCTACGAGCAGTACTTC.

A few counts support this clonotype. This chain connects TRBV29-1 to TRBJ2-2, with a tentative D call TRBD1 (7 bases). The CDR3 is 13 residues long. Trimming cost V 2 bases and J 7 bases, with 11 bases left between them. The V gene's germline CDR1 is SQVTM and CDR2 ANQGSEA. The chain's CDR3 is CSVEQGGHGELFF. In DNA form, the CDR3 reads TGCAGCGTTGAACAGGGGGGTCACGGGGAGCTGTTTTTT.

The chain joins TRBV12-1 to TRBJ2-2; the table's D call, TRBD1, has no DNA check behind it. TRBV12-1 constitutes a pseudogene. CDR3 length equals 14 residues. CDR3 sequence reads: CASSWDRGSGELFF. The DNA of the CDR3 is TGTGCCAGCAGCTGGGACAGGGGAAGCGGGGAGCTGTTTTTT.

CDR3 protein: CASSRDRVNTEAFF. The DNA of the CDR3 is TGTGCCAGCAGTCGGGACCGAGTGAACACTGAAGCTTTCTTT. The chain carries TRBV28 and TRBJ1-1, with D perhaps matching TRBD1 (5 bases). The V end lost 5 bases, the J end lost 0 bases, and 10 bases lay between the germline ends. CDR1 and CDR2 (germline): MDHEN, SYDVKM. The CDR3 is 14 amino acids.

The chain employs TRBV7-6 and TRBJ2-7; no clear D. V gave up 2 bases and J gave up 7 bases, with 9 bases separating them. The germline V gene has CDR1 SGHVS and CDR2 FNYEAQ. This CDR3 is 12 amino acids long. The CDR3 nucleotides read TGTGCCAGCAGCTTACTAAGGGCGGAGCAGTACTTC. It is translated as CASSLLRAEQYF. Full variable domain (outside the CDR3, taken from reference TRBV7-6 and TRBJ2-7): GAGVSQSPRYKVTKRGQDVALRCDPISGHVSLYWYRQALGQGPEFLTYFNYEAQQDKSGLPNDRFSAERPEGSISTLTIQRTEQRDSAMYRCASSLLRAEQYFGPGTRLTVT.

The V and J genes are TRBV20-1 and TRBJ2-3; the D gene is possibly TRBD2 (5 bases). From germline, CDR1 is DFQATT and CDR2 SNEGSKA (reference sequence). There are 14 residues in the CDR3. Trimming left V 0 bases short and J 6 bases short, with 13 bases between. CDR3 residues: CSARDKVSGDTQYF. CDR3 DNA: TGCAGTGCTAGAGATAAGGTCAGCGGCGATACGCAGTATTTT.

V is TRBV5-4 and J is TRBJ2-3; the D gene is possibly TRBD2 (6 bases). V lost 4 bases to trimming and J lost 3 bases, with 12 bases between them. Germline V lookup: CDR1 SGHNT, CDR2 YYREEE (reference sequence). The CDR3 has 14 residues. CDR3 sequence: CASSPGVQTDTQYF. The CDR3 nucleotides are TGTGCCAGCAGCCCGGGAGTACAGACAGATACGCAGTATTTT.

The rearrangement joins TRBV4-2 to TRBJ1-1; D gene ambiguous. CDR1 LGHNA and CDR2 YNFKEQ come from the germline V gene. V dropped 0 bases and J dropped 0 bases, with 11 bases sitting between them. CDR3 length equals 16 residues. CDR3 DNA sequence: TGTGCCAGCAGCCAAGATTGGAGTACCATGAACACTGAAGCTTTCTTT. Translating it yields CASSQDWSTMNTEAFF.

The rearrangement uses TRBV5-6 and TRBJ2-7, with 7 bases that match TRBD2. CDR1 and CDR2 from the germline V gene are SGHDT and YYEEEE. The CDR3 loop spans 14 amino acids. J was trimmed by 5 bases and V by 3 bases; bases with no gene match: 8. The CDR3 bases are TGTGCCAGCAGCTGGACCGGGGGGATAAACGAGCAGTACTTC. Translating it yields CASSWTGGINEQYF.

A few counts support this clonotype. The chain couples TRBV13 to TRBJ2-7, with D perhaps being TRBD1 or TRBD2 (5 bases each). Germline CDR1 is PRHDT and CDR2 is FYEKMQ (reference sequence). The CDR3 length is 12 residues. Trimming left V 4 bases short and J 12 bases short, with 16 bases between. In DNA form, the CDR3 reads TGTGCCAGCAGCTCAAAACCGGGACGGCTGTACTTC. This codes for CASSSKPGRLYF.

This clonotype was observed a handful of times. The chain recombines TRBV7-8 with TRBJ1-4; 8 nucleotides match TRBD1. The junction had 6 bases not matched to a gene; V was cut back by 5 bases and J by 1 base. The CDR3 has 16 amino acids. CDR1 SGHVS and CDR2 FQNEAQ come from the germline V gene. CDR3: CASSPHRGRTNEKLFF. The CDR3 DNA reads TGTGCCAGCAGCCCTCACAGGGGGAGAACTAATGAAAAACTGTTTTTT.